This T cell receptor (beta chain) was captured in a study of blood T cell repertoires in COVID-19. About the research overall: There were acute and convalescent COVID-19 samples, and they came from the United States, Italy and Spain. T cells, B-cell-depleted T cells, or PBMCs provided the cDNA or gDNA that served as material.

While infection was still active, Seattle patients were enrolled and then followed longitudinally. This CDR3 contains 15 residues. Germline values: CDR1 SGHNT, CDR2 YENEEA. The junction had 2 bases not matched to a gene; V was cut back by 4 bases and J by 0 bases. Original methodology: Amplification from reference gene primers served as the basis for estimated nucleated cell counts. Profiling relied on immunoSEQ multiplex PCR, and the TCRdb table lists in-frame clones only, not all of them. V, J and clone size reflect that table, while D and trimming were determined from the DNA. The sample includes 350,000 to 450,000 clones, 70% to 90% of them seen just once.

Source material: peripheral blood. The sequence derives from a woman between 35 and 50 years old with COVID-19, enrolled during active disease. The chain employs TRBV11-3 and TRBJ2-3, with 9 nucleotides matching TRBD1. The CDR3 region has the DNA TGTGCCAGCAGCTCTGGACAGGGGAGCACAGATACGCAGTATTTT. As protein: CASSSGQGSTDTQYF.